The 8 T cell receptor beta chains below were found in one sample sequenced in a study of blood T cell repertoires in COVID-19. The protocol was immunoSEQ multiplex PCR, while the TCRdb copy is restricted to in-frame clones and leaves out a portion. The sample contains 190,000 or so clones, 75% to 85% of which appear only once. Sequences were obtained from PBMCs or T cells enriched from blood (not recorded which). Receptors originate from a middle-aged man who had recovered from COVID-19.

The V gene is TRBV6-4, the J gene TRBJ2-3, with D unresolved. V lost 3 bases and J 5 bases, leaving 9 bases between the germline ends. This CDR3 is built from 13 residues. Germline CDR1 and CDR2: MRHNA and SNTAGT. The CDR3, as DNA: TGTGCCAGCAGTGAGGGCCAGTTAGATACGCAGTATTTT. This translates into CASSEGQLDTQYF.

The sample holds one count of this clone. The chain combines TRBV5-4 with TRBJ2-1, with D possibly TRBD1 on 6 matching bases. Trimming left V 4 bases short and J 5 bases short, with 7 bases between. CDR1 and CDR2 (germline): SGHNT, YYREEE (reference sequence). This CDR3 spans 12 amino acids. The CDR3 reads CASSRTDNEQFF. The CDR3 coding sequence is TGTGCCAGCAGCCGGACAGACAATGAGCAGTTCTTC.

The rearrangement links TRBV29-1 to TRBJ1-2; 7 nucleotides match TRBD1. The CDR3 length is 13 residues. Germline V gene lookup returns CDR1 SQVTM and CDR2 ANQGSEA. Losses at the gene ends were 7 bases for V and 2 bases for J; bases not matched to a gene: 7. The CDR3 DNA follows: TGCAGCGCCTCCACAGGGGCGAACTATGGCTACACCTTC. Translated: CSASTGANYGYTF.

This chain connects TRBV9 to TRBJ2-5; 12 positions agree with TRBD2. The V and J ends lost 8 bases and 5 bases, in that order; junction bases with no gene match: 10. From germline, CDR1 is SGDLS and CDR2 YYNGEE. The CDR3 spans 15 residues. The CDR3 nucleotides are TGTGCCAGTACCCCTGGACTAGCGGGATTCGAGACCCAGTACTTC. Translating gives CASTPGLAGFETQYF.

This clone was observed once. The rearrangement joins TRBV7-9 to TRBJ2-3; no definite D call. This CDR3 has 12 residues. Trimming took off 2 bases at V and 10 bases at J, with 10 bases between the two ends. Germline lookup yields CDR1 SEHNR and CDR2 FQNEAQ (reference sequence). The CDR3 DNA follows: TGTGCCAGCAGCTTAAGTAGTGCGGCGCAGTATTTT. Its translation: CASSLSSAAQYF. The entire variable domain, with the rest obtained from reference TRBV7-9 and TRBJ2-3, is as follows: DTGVSQNPRHKITKRGQNVTFRCDPISEHNRLYWYRQTLGQGPEFLTYFQNEAQLEKSRLLSDRFSAERPKGSFSTLEIQRTEQGDSAMYLCASSLSSAAQYFGPGTRLTVL.

For this clone: A junction boundary mismatches the germline segment, possibly from a read error. The chain is built from TRBV7-3 and TRBJ1-2, with D perhaps TRBD1 (6 bases). Germline-derived CDR1 and CDR2 are SGHTA and FQGTGA. This CDR3 contains 11 residues. The CDR3 sequence is CASSQPGHFYF. The CDR3 DNA sequence: TGTGCCAGCAGCCAACCGGGACACTTTTACTTC.

This clone was counted at least ten times. The chain carries TRBV6-4 and TRBJ2-3; a weak D match, TRBD2 (6 bases). V was clipped by 3 bases and J by 4 bases, with 11 bases between them. Germline assignment: CDR1 MRHNA and CDR2 SNTAGT. This CDR3 region has 14 residues. The DNA for the CDR3 is TGTGCCAGCAGTGATGGAGGGAGTTCAGATACGCAGTATTTT. It codes for CASSDGGSSDTQYF.

The chain links TRBV29-1 to TRBJ2-1; TRBD1 matches 8 bases. With 4 bases clipped from V and 9 bases from J, the junction kept 14 bases outside the gene matches. In germline, CDR1 is SQVTM, CDR2 ANQGSEA. CDR3 length: 15 residues. The CDR3 here is CSVALMADRDGEQFF. The CDR3, as DNA: TGCAGCGTTGCCCTGATGGCGGACAGGGACGGTGAGCAGTTCTTC.